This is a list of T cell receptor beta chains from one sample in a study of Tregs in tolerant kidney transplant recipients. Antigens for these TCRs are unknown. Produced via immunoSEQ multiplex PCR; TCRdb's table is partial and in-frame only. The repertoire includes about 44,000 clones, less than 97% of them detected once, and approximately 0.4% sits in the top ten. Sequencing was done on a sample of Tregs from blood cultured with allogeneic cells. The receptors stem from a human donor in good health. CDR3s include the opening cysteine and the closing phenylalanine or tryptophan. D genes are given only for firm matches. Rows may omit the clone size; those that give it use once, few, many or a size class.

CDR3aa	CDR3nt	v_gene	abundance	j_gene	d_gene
CASSLGQTQETQYF	TGTGCCAGCAGCCTGGGACAGACCCAAGAGACCCAGTACTTC	TRBV7-9	-	TRBJ2-5	TRBD1
CASSELGDRGKDTQYF	TGTGCCAGCAGTGAATTGGGCGACAGGGGGAAAGATACGCAGTATTTT	TRBV25-1	-	TRBJ2-3	TRBD1
CASSLAGVDYGYTF	TGCGCCAGCAGCTTGGCGGGGGTGGACTATGGCTACACCTTC	TRBV5-1	-	TRBJ1-2	-
CASSEDGRLYEQYF	TGTGCCAGCAGTGAAGACGGGAGACTCTACGAGCAGTACTTC	TRBV6-1	-	TRBJ2-7	-
CASSLDSDRVNTGELFF	TGTGCCAGCAGCTTAGATTCCGACAGGGTGAACACCGGGGAGCTGTTTTTT	TRBV7-8	-	TRBJ2-2	TRBD1
CASSYGGQGANEQYF	TGTGCCAGCAGCTACGGGGGGCAGGGGGCAAACGAGCAGTACTTC	TRBV11-2	-	TRBJ2-7	-
CASSGSGSGIIRNIQYF	TGCGCCAGCAGTGGCAGCGGTAGCGGGATTATTCGAAACATTCAGTACTTC	TRBV10-2	-	TRBJ2-4	TRBD2
CASSIDSRDEKLFF	TGTGCCAGCAGCATAGACAGCCGGGACGAAAAACTGTTTTTT	TRBV7-9	-	TRBJ1-4	-
CASSFDTTNYGYTF	TGCGCCAGCAGTTTCGACACAACTAACTATGGCTACACCTTC	TRBV5-1	-	TRBJ1-2	-
CASSPGQVGNQPQHF	TGTGCCAGCAGCCCGGGACAGGTCGGCAATCAGCCCCAGCATTTT	TRBV6-5	-	TRBJ1-5	TRBD1
CASSPGQGPRGGYTF	TGTGCCAGCTCACCCGGGCAAGGTCCAAGAGGCGGCTACACCTTC	TRBV18	-	TRBJ1-2	-
CASSYGRGLSTDTQYF	TGTGCCAGCAGTTACGGGCGGGGTCTAAGCACAGATACGCAGTATTTT	TRBV6-6	-	TRBJ2-3	-
CASSYGGGTYEQYF	TGTGCCAGCAGTTACGGTGGAGGGACCTACGAGCAGTACTTC	TRBV6-6	-	TRBJ2-7	-
CASSQGGYLTKAPQHF	TGCGCCAGCAGCCAAGGAGGGTACTTGACTAAAGCGCCCCAGCATTTT	TRBV4-1	-	TRBJ1-5	-
CSASDLYGYTF	TGCAGTGCTAGTGATCTCTATGGCTACACCTTC	TRBV20-1	-	TRBJ1-2	-
CASSETQGGYGYTF	TGTGCCAGCAGTGAGACGCAGGGGGGCTATGGCTACACCTTC	TRBV2	-	TRBJ1-2	TRBD1
CASNDRGDSPLHF	TGCGCCAGCAATGACAGGGGTGATTCACCCCTCCACTTT	TRBV5-1	-	TRBJ1-6	TRBD1
CASGLGGTDTQYF	TGTGCTAGTGGTTTGGGGGGCACAGATACGCAGTATTTT	TRBV12-5	-	TRBJ2-3	-
CASALLIYSPLHF	TGTGCCAGTGCCCTGCTCATATATTCACCCCTCCACTTT	TRBV19	-	TRBJ1-6	-
CASSLTGTGNYGYTF	TGCGCCAGCAGCCTAACCGGGACAGGGAACTATGGCTACACCTTC	TRBV4-1	-	TRBJ1-2	TRBD1
CASSYGTSDTGELFF	TGCGCCAGCAGCTACGGGACTAGCGACACCGGGGAGCTGTTTTTT	TRBV5-1	-	TRBJ2-2	TRBD2
CASSQVGTGRIGELFF	TGCGCCAGCAGCCAAGTGGGGACAGGGAGGATCGGGGAGCTGTTTTTT	TRBV4-1	-	TRBJ2-2	TRBD1
CASSPLAGGRADTQYF	TGTGCCAGCAGCCCTTTAGCGGGGGGGCGGGCAGATACGCAGTATTTT	TRBV5-6	-	TRBJ2-3	TRBD2
CASSLLLGLAGTDEQFF	TGTGCCAGCAGCTTGTTGCTGGGACTAGCGGGGACAGATGAGCAGTTCTTC	TRBV5-6	-	TRBJ2-1	TRBD2
CASSGLAGGVFGSNEQFF	TGTGCCAGCAGCGGCCTAGCGGGAGGGGTCTTTGGGAGCAATGAGCAGTTCTTC	TRBV7-9	-	TRBJ2-1	TRBD2
CATPVGQGNEKLFF	TGTGCCACCCCCGTGGGACAGGGTAATGAAAAACTGTTTTTT	TRBV2	-	TRBJ1-4	TRBD1
CASSQRGGRTTEAFF	TGTGCCAGCAGCCAACGAGGCGGACGAACGACTGAAGCTTTCTTT	TRBV6-5	-	TRBJ1-1	-
CASSPGTPSSYQPQHF	TGTGCCAGCTCACCAGGGACCCCTTCATCCTATCAGCCCCAGCATTTT	TRBV18	-	TRBJ1-5	-
CASSLGSIRWTEAFF	TGCGCCAGCAGCTTGGGGAGCATTCGGTGGACTGAAGCTTTCTTT	TRBV5-1	-	TRBJ1-1	-
CAGSLEGRDQPQHF	TGCGCCGGCAGCTTGGAGGGCAGAGATCAGCCCCAGCATTTT	TRBV5-1	-	TRBJ1-5	-
CASKYMENQPQHF	TGTGCCAGCAAGTACATGGAGAATCAGCCCCAGCATTTT	TRBV2	-	TRBJ1-5	-
CASSEGTGGTDTQYF	TGTGCCAGCAGTGAAGGGACAGGGGGCACAGATACGCAGTATTTT	TRBV6-1	-	TRBJ2-3	TRBD1
CASTPLSLGQDYGYTF	TGTGCCAGCACCCCCCTTTCCTTAGGACAAGACTATGGCTACACCTTC	TRBV7-9	-	TRBJ1-2	-
CASSSGGLNPTGELFF	TGTGCCAGCAGTTCCGGCGGGCTGAACCCCACCGGGGAGCTGTTTTTT	TRBV7-9	-	TRBJ2-2	-
CASSELAGSYNEQFF	TGTGCCAGCAGTGAACTAGCGGGTTCCTACAATGAGCAGTTCTTC	TRBV25-1	-	TRBJ2-1	TRBD2
CASSLATGIDTQYF	TGTGCCAGCAGCTTGGCCACGGGGATAGATACGCAGTATTTT	TRBV5-4	-	TRBJ2-3	-
CASSYGVLQYF	TGTGCCAGCAGTTACGGGGTCCTGCAGTACTTC	TRBV6-6	once	TRBJ2-7	-
CASSHRLAGGPEQFF	TGCGCCAGCAGCCACAGACTAGCGGGGGGCCCTGAGCAGTTCTTC	TRBV5-1	-	TRBJ2-1	TRBD2
CASSPWNRLSGANVLTF	TGTGCCAGCTCACCATGGAACAGGCTCTCTGGGGCCAACGTCCTGACTTTC	TRBV18	-	TRBJ2-6	-
CASSFHPDRGGYGYTF	TGTGCCAGCAGTTTTCACCCGGACAGGGGTGGGTATGGCTACACCTTC	TRBV28	-	TRBJ1-2	TRBD1